Following are 32 T cell receptor beta chains from one sample sequenced in a study of technical replicates of blood from a few donors. The protocol was immunoSEQ multiplex PCR, while the TCRdb copy is restricted to in-frame clones and leaves out a portion. The table has under 55,000 clones, around 95% seen once; the top ten hold about 0.39%. Material for sequencing was T cells isolated from PBMCs. Source of these receptors: a human donor in good health.

The rearrangement uses TRBV29-1 and TRBJ2-5, with TRBD2 as a possible D gene (5 bases). CDR1 and CDR2 (germline): SQVTM, ANQGSEA. V was shortened by 4 bases and J by 2 bases, with 17 bases between the two germline ends. This CDR3 contains 15 residues. The CDR3 DNA reads TGCAGCGTTGGTAGTCTAGCTTTAGTACAAGAGACCCAGTACTTC. It encodes CSVGSLALVQETQYF. Full variable domain (outside the CDR3, taken from reference TRBV29-1 and TRBJ2-5): SAVISQKPSRDICQRGTSLTIQCQVDSQVTMMFWYRQQPGQSLTLIATANQGSEATYESGFVIDKFPISRPNLTFSTLTVSNMSPEDSSIYLCSVGSLALVQETQYFGPGTRLLVL.

J is TRBJ1-2 and V is TRBV7-2, with D possibly being TRBD1 (5 bases). This CDR3 has 16 residues. The germline V gene has CDR1 SGHTA and CDR2 FQGNSA. The ends were cut back, 5 bases at V and 0 bases at J, with 16 bases in the middle. The CDR3 sequence: CASSDRQGRPNYGYTF. CDR3 bases: TGTGCCAGCAGCGACAGACAAGGCCGACCTAACTATGGCTACACCTTC.

The genes are TRBV4-2 and TRBJ1-1, with a possible D match to TRBD1 (6 bases). CDR3 size: 14 residues. V dropped 3 bases and J dropped 4 bases, with 12 bases sitting between them. The germline V gene encodes CDR1 LGHNA and CDR2 YNFKEQ. The CDR3 bases are TGTGCCAGCAGCCAGGTACAGGGTTCCACTGAAGCTTTCTTT. This sequence encodes CASSQVQGSTEAFF.

This clone has just a few counts. The V call is TRBV19, the J call TRBJ2-7; TRBD2 matches at 13 bases. Germline V gene data show CDR1 as LNHDA and CDR2 as SQIVND (reference sequence). With V trimmed by 4 bases and J by 0 bases, 15 bases remained unmatched. This CDR3 comprises 20 residues. The CDR3 sequence: CASSTEYGTSGTYSSYEQYF. The CDR3 DNA reads as TGTGCCAGTAGTACCGAATATGGGACTAGCGGGACCTACTCCTCCTACGAGCAGTACTTC.

The chain is built from TRBV10-3 and TRBJ2-3, with D possibly being TRBD1 (5 bases). Germline V lookup: CDR1 ENHRY, CDR2 SYGVKD. The V and J ends lost 0 bases and 2 bases respectively, with 12 bases between them. The CDR3 is made up of 16 amino acids. CDR3 region: CAISESFGRVTDTQYF. Written as DNA, the CDR3 is TGTGCCATCAGTGAGTCATTCGGCAGGGTCACAGATACGCAGTATTTT.

The chain uses TRBV7-9 and TRBJ2-7; D remains ambiguous. Germline V CDR1 and CDR2: SEHNR, FQNEAQ (reference sequence). With 1 base removed from V and 0 bases from J, the gap between germline ends came to 22 bases. This CDR3 has 19 residues. CDR3 bases: TGTGCCAGCAGCTTAGTATTAGTAGAGAGCCTAACCGTCTCCTACGAGCAGTACTTC. Translation: CASSLVLVESLTVSYEQYF.

The chain carries TRBV15 and TRBJ1-1; D is perhaps TRBD1 (5 bases). The CDR3 consists of 12 residues. Germline V gene sequence: CDR1 LNHNV, CDR2 YYDKDF (reference sequence). The V and J ends lost 5 bases and 3 bases respectively, with 7 bases between them. CDR3: CATSSGYTEAFF. The CDR3 DNA follows: TGTGCCACCAGCTCAGGGTACACTGAAGCTTTCTTT.

The chain links TRBV6-1 to TRBJ2-2; unclear D gene. Looked up from germline, CDR1 is MNHNS and CDR2 is SASEGT. V was clipped by 6 bases and J by 4 bases, with 6 bases between them. This CDR3 comprises 12 residues. The CDR3 DNA follows: TGTGCCAGCAGCCCAGTCACCGGGGAGCTGTTTTTT. Translation gives CASSPVTGELFF.

V is TRBV9 and J is TRBJ2-1; D is undetermined. Germline values: CDR1 SGDLS, CDR2 YYNGEE. With 2 bases removed from V and 2 bases from J, the gap between germline ends came to 5 bases. The CDR3 runs to 13 residues. The CDR3 DNA sequence: TGTGCCAGCAGCGTCGACACCTACAATGAGCAGTTCTTC. It is translated as CASSVDTYNEQFF.

V is TRBV7-9 and J is TRBJ1-1, with 10 bases fitting TRBD1. V was pared by 1 base and J by 5 bases, with 4 bases of the junction left unmatched. This CDR3 has 15 amino acids. CDR1 is SEHNR, CDR2 FQNEAQ, per germline (reference sequence). The DNA for the CDR3 is TGTGCCAGCAGCTTAGGGGGACAGGGGCCAACTGAAGCTTTCTTT. Its protein is CASSLGGQGPTEAFF.

The chain couples TRBV7-3 to TRBJ2-2; a possible D gene is TRBD2 (6 bases). The CDR3 spans 16 residues. With 9 bases removed from V and 1 base from J, the gap between germline ends came to 18 bases. Germline V gives CDR1 SGHTA, CDR2 FQGTGA. The CDR3, as DNA: TGTGCCAGTCGGGGTTGGGGGGACCGGAACACCGGGGAGCTGTTTTTT. Its translation: CASRGWGDRNTGELFF.

The chain couples TRBV7-9 to TRBJ1-2, with 8 bases fitting TRBD1. V lost 5 bases to trimming and J lost 3 bases; unmatched junction nucleotides: 8. This CDR3 contains 15 residues. Germline V gene sequence: CDR1 SEHNR, CDR2 FQNEAQ (reference sequence). Written as DNA, the CDR3 is TGTGCCAGCAGCCAGCGGGACAGGACCTACTATGGCTACACCTTC. Translating gives CASSQRDRTYYGYTF.

With regard to this clone: One end of the junction fails to match germline, which may point to a read error. V gene TRBV7-7 combines with J gene TRBJ2-2; TRBD1 matches 8 bases. From germline, CDR1 is SSHAT and CDR2 FNYEAQ (reference sequence). The CDR3 spans 15 residues. As DNA, the CDR3 is TGTGCTAGCAGCTTTGACAGGGGCGGCACCGGGGAGCTGTTTTTT. This codes for CASSFDRGGTGELFF.

This sequence joins TRBV5-4 and TRBJ1-1; 8 positions agree with TRBD1. The CDR3 contains 16 residues. The germline CDR1 and CDR2 sequences are SGHNT and YYREEE (reference sequence). V shed 3 bases and J 3 bases; nucleotides not matched to a gene: 10. As DNA, the CDR3 is TGTGCCAGCAGCTCCGGCAGGGACAGGCTTGACACTGAAGCTTTCTTT. Encoded protein: CASSSGRDRLDTEAFF. Combining the CDR3 with reference TRBV5-4 and TRBJ1-1 gives the whole variable domain ETGVTQSPTHLIKTRGQQVTLRCSSQSGHNTVSWYQQALGQGPQFIFQYYREEENGRGNFPPRFSGLQFPNYSSELNVNALELDDSALYLCASSSGRDRLDTEAFFGQGTRLTVV.

This sequence joins TRBV30 and TRBJ2-7, with 9 positions matching TRBD1. The CDR3 consists of 13 residues. Germline CDR1 reads GTSNPN; CDR2 reads SVGIG (reference sequence). Losses at the gene ends were 3 bases for V and 2 bases for J; bases not matched to a gene: 2. The CDR3 sequence: CAWRGTGPYEQYF. The CDR3 DNA is TGTGCCTGGAGGGGGACAGGGCCCTACGAGCAGTACTTC.

The V and J genes are TRBV9 and TRBJ1-2; 8 bases map to TRBD1. Germline V lookup: CDR1 SGDLS, CDR2 YYNGEE. The junction had 6 bases not matched to a gene; V was cut back by 3 bases and J by 8 bases. The CDR3 runs to 13 residues. CDR3 loop: CASSARTGYGYTF. In nucleotides, the CDR3 is TGTGCCAGCAGCGCCCGGACAGGGTACGGCTACACCTTC. Complete variable domain (other parts from reference TRBV9 and TRBJ1-2): DSGVTQTPKHLITATGQRVTLRCSPRSGDLSVYWYQQSLDQGLQFLIQYYNGEERAKGNILERFSAQQFPDLHSELNLSSLELGDSALYFCASSARTGYGYTFGSGTRLTVV.

This rearrangement joins TRBV4-3 to TRBJ2-3; 12 bases align to TRBD2. The CDR3 totals 17 residues. Germline CDR1 is LGHNA and CDR2 is YSLEER. V gave up 4 bases and J gave up 2 bases; unmatched junction bases: 7. CDR3: CASSLQLAGGPTDTQYF. The CDR3 DNA follows: TGCGCCAGCAGCCTGCAACTAGCGGGAGGCCCCACAGATACGCAGTATTTT.

The chain couples TRBV11-2 to TRBJ2-7; D is possibly TRBD2 (7 bases). CDR1 SGHAT and CDR2 FQNNGV come from the germline V gene. This CDR3 has 15 amino acids. V was pared by 5 bases and J by 0 bases, with 14 bases between. This CDR3 reads CASSVLGGPSYEQYF. The CDR3 nucleotides are TGTGCCAGCAGCGTACTGGGGGGGCCCTCCTACGAGCAGTACTTC.

The rearrangement links TRBV28 to TRBJ1-1; no clear D. This CDR3 is built from 16 residues. Trimming shortened V by 4 bases and J by 1 base, and 16 bases separated the two germline ends. Germline V lookup: CDR1 MDHEN, CDR2 SYDVKM. The CDR3 spells CASSSTLTHPNTEAFF. CDR3 DNA: TGTGCCAGCAGTTCGACCCTGACACATCCGAACACTGAAGCTTTCTTT.

The chain employs TRBV6-1 and TRBJ2-4, with TRBD2 matching over 11 bases. V gave up 2 bases and J gave up 8 bases; unmatched junction bases: 5. Germline CDR1 MNHNS, CDR2 SASEGT. The CDR3 runs 15 residues. DNA for the CDR3: TGTGCCAGCAGTGAACTAGCGGGAGGTCTCGACATTCAGTACTTC. This sequence encodes CASSELAGGLDIQYF.

This chain uses TRBV7-3 with TRBJ1-1; 7 bases are shared with TRBD1. Germline values: CDR1 SGHTA, CDR2 FQGTGA. The CDR3 sequence is 14 residues long. Unmatched junction bases numbered 4, after V lost 0 bases and J lost 6 bases. CDR3 amino acids: CASSLTGGAAEAFF. CDR3 bases: TGTGCCAGCAGCTTAACAGGGGGCGCGGCTGAAGCTTTCTTT. Supplemented by reference TRBV7-3 and TRBJ1-1, the full variable domain reads GAGVSQTPSNKVTEKGKYVELRCDPISGHTALYWYRQSLGQGPEFLIYFQGTGAADDSGLPNDRFFAVRPEGSVSTLKIQRTERGDSAVYLCASSLTGGAAEAFFGQGTRLTVV.

This rearrangement joins TRBV28 to TRBJ1-2; D gene uncertain. V lost 4 bases to trimming and J lost 6 bases, with 12 bases between them. The CDR3 runs 13 residues. CDR1 is MDHEN, CDR2 SYDVKM, per germline. The CDR3 spells CASSSPDINGYTF. The CDR3 DNA is TGTGCCAGCAGTTCCCCCGACATAAATGGCTACACCTTC.

This clone was seen just once. V gene TRBV7-2 combines with J gene TRBJ1-3, with D hard to call. The V end was cut by 4 bases, the J end by 4 bases, with 17 bases between. Per the germline V gene, CDR1 is SGHTA and CDR2 is FQGNSA. There are 16 residues in the CDR3. CDR3 protein: CASSSSGGVDGNTIYF. The CDR3 DNA follows: TGTGCCAGCAGCTCCTCAGGCGGGGTGGACGGAAACACCATATATTTT.

V is TRBV13 and J is TRBJ2-3, with a possible D match to TRBD2 (5 bases). Germline V gene data show CDR1 as PRHDT and CDR2 as FYEKMQ (reference sequence). The CDR3 loop spans 13 amino acids. The V end lost 1 base, the J end lost 6 bases, and 8 bases lay between the germline ends. DNA for the CDR3: TGTGCCAGCAGCTTAGTACTAGATGATACGCAGTATTTT. This gives the protein CASSLVLDDTQYF.

The rearrangement uses TRBV30 and TRBJ1-5, with 12 bases aligning to TRBD1. V shed 6 bases, J shed 6 bases, and the junction held 3 bases outside the gene matches. The CDR3 has 13 amino acids. Per germline, CDR1 GTSNPN and CDR2 SVGIG (reference sequence). CDR3 bases: TGTGCCTGCGGGACAGGGGGCGGTCAGCCCCAGCATTTT. This translates into CACGTGGGQPQHF.

The rearrangement links TRBV5-1 to TRBJ1-1; 7 bases are shared with TRBD1. Germline CDR1 SGHRS, CDR2 YFSETQ. There are 14 residues in the CDR3. Germline trimming cut 2 bases from V and 5 bases from J; bases unmatched to any gene: 6. The CDR3 region has the DNA TGCGCCAGCAGCTTACGGACAGGAGCAACTGAAGCTTTCTTT. It yields the protein CASSLRTGATEAFF.

The chain employs TRBV28 and TRBJ2-7, with D unresolved. The CDR3 is 13 amino acids. V was clipped by 7 bases and J by 3 bases, with 13 bases between them. Germline V lookup: CDR1 MDHEN, CDR2 SYDVKM. CDR3 protein: CASTSPPLYEQYF. The CDR3 DNA reads as TGTGCCAGCACCTCCCCCCCCCTCTACGAGCAGTACTTC. The full variable domain, in which reference TRBV28 and TRBJ2-7 provide the parts outside the CDR3, is DVKVTQSSRYLVKRTGEKVFLECVQDMDHENMFWYRQDPGLGLRLIYFSYDVKMKEKGDIPEGYSVSREKKERFSLILESASTNQTSMYLCASTSPPLYEQYFGPGTRLTVT.

This chain connects TRBV5-1 to TRBJ2-5; 8 nucleotides match TRBD2. The CDR3 has 15 amino acids. V dropped 2 bases and J dropped 3; count of bases not matched to a gene: 6. CDR1 is SGHRS and CDR2 is YFSETQ in the germline V gene. The CDR3 loop reads CASSFGTSGKETQYF. CDR3 DNA sequence: TGCGCCAGCAGCTTTGGAACTAGCGGCAAAGAGACCCAGTACTTC.

This chain joins TRBV5-1 and TRBJ2-5, with a weak D call TRBD2 (5 bases). Germline V CDR1 and CDR2: SGHRS, YFSETQ. The length of the CDR3 is 15 residues. The germline V and J ends were trimmed by 4 bases and 3 bases, with 16 bases remaining between them. The CDR3 protein is CASSPNPDFEETQYF. In DNA, the CDR3 is TGCGCCAGCAGCCCTAATCCGGACTTCGAAGAGACCCAGTACTTC.

V usage is TRBV7-9 and J usage is TRBJ1-4, with unresolved D. Germline CDR1 and CDR2: SEHNR and FQNEAQ (reference sequence). The V end lost 8 bases, the J end lost 8 bases, and 18 bases lay between the germline ends. CDR3 length equals 14 residues. The CDR3 is CASQSGSRSEKLFF. CDR3 DNA: TGTGCCAGCCAAAGCGGGTCAAGGAGCGAAAAACTGTTTTTT.

The chain employs TRBV2 and TRBJ2-7; 11 nucleotides line up with TRBD2. Trimming cost V 5 bases and J 7 bases; bases outside gene matches: 10. CDR1 and CDR2 from the germline V gene are SNHLY and FYNNEI. The CDR3 spans 15 residues. The CDR3 protein is CASSITSGSTEEQYF. In nucleotides, the CDR3 is TGTGCCAGCAGTATAACTAGCGGGAGCACTGAAGAGCAGTACTTC.

V gene TRBV29-1 combines with J gene TRBJ2-7; TRBD1 matches 9 bases. The V gene end was trimmed by 6 bases and the J gene end by 5 bases; junction bases not matched to a gene: 11. This CDR3 comprises 14 residues. Per the germline V gene, CDR1 is SQVTM and CDR2 is ANQGSEA. The CDR3 spells CSVGTGQGLHEQYF. In nucleotides, the CDR3 is TGCAGCGTGGGCACGGGACAGGGTCTCCACGAGCAGTACTTC.